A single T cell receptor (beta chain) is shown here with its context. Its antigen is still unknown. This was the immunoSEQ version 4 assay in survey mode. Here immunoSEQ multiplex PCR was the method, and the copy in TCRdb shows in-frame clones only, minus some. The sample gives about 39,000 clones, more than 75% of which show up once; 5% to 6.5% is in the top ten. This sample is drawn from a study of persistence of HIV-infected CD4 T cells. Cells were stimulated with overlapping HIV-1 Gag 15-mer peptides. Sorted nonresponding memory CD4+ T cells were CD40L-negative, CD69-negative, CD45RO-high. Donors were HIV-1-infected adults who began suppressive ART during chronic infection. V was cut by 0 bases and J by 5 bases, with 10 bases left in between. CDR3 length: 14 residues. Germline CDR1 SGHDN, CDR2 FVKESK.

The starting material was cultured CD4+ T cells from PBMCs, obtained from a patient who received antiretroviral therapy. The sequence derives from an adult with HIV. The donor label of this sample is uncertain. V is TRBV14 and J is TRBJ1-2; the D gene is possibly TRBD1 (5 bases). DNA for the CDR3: TGTGCCAGCAGCCAAGATCGGGGCGGATATGGCTACACCTTC. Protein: CASSQDRGGYGYTF.